This record looks at one T cell receptor (beta chain) sequence and its context. Antigen specificity is unknown. These data are taken from a study of cytotoxic CD8 clonotypes in ibrutinib-treated CLL. Looking at the study overall: After a median of 68 months, some 14 patients stayed remitted and approximately 12 progressed; responses had been partial in 24 and complete in 2. Study observations and caveats: Higher clonality was seen at ibrutinib response and a return toward baseline at progression.

CDR1 and CDR2 (germline): LNHDA, SQIVND (reference sequence). The length of the CDR3 is 14 residues. V lost 4 bases and J 8 bases, leaving 17 bases between the germline ends. Data came from immunoSEQ multiplex PCR; TCRdb stores just in-frame clones and leaves some out. The sample shows fewer than 200,000 clones, 84% of them seen only once. V usage is TRBV19 and J usage is TRBJ1-2; no definite D call. The TCR sequence derives from a human donor with chronic lymphocytic leukemia. The sequences come from PBMCs, collected after 24 months of ibrutinib treatment. The CDR3 nucleotides read TGTGCCAGTAGTACTACCCTGGACGGCCGGGGCTACACCTTC. Its protein is CASSTTLDGRGYTF.